The 22 T cell receptor beta chains in this list originate from one sample, sequenced in a study of T cell responses to AZD1222 COVID-19 vaccine. Here immunoSEQ multiplex PCR was the method, and the copy in TCRdb shows in-frame clones only, minus some. The repertoire consists of about 180,000 clones, with almost 90% occurring once and the leading ten covering about 0.49%. The sample consisted of peripheral blood, taken on day 0 of AZD1222 vaccination. Receptor source: an adult in good health.

The chain recombines TRBV6-1 with TRBJ1-2; maybe TRBD1 (6 bases). Trimming stripped 1 base from V and 4 bases from J, with 13 bases between. Looked up from germline, CDR1 is MNHNS and CDR2 is SASEGT. This CDR3 contains 15 residues. The CDR3 protein is CASSEGGHASYGYTF. For the CDR3, the DNA is TGTGCCAGCAGTGAAGGGGGACACGCCTCCTATGGCTACACCTTC.

This sequence joins TRBV30 and TRBJ1-1; D gene unclear. The CDR3 is 14 residues long. Between the trimmed V and J ends, which lost 2 bases and 0 bases, there was a span of 10 bases. Germline V CDR1 and CDR2: GTSNPN, SVGIG (reference sequence). CDR3 bases: TGTGCCTGGAGTCGGGCCATCATGAACACTGAAGCTTTCTTT. It is translated as CAWSRAIMNTEAFF.

The rearrangement uses TRBV7-9 and TRBJ1-2, with 9 bases fitting TRBD1. The V segment lost 5 bases and the J segment 6 bases; nucleotides outside the gene matches: 10. The CDR3 runs 15 residues. The V gene's germline CDR1 is SEHNR and CDR2 FQNEAQ (reference sequence). CDR3 in amino acids: CASSRTRDREDGYTF. The CDR3 DNA is TGTGCCAGCAGCCGTACCCGGGACAGGGAAGATGGCTACACCTTC.

This rearrangement joins TRBV29-1 to TRBJ2-7; D is ambiguous. The V gene lost 5 bases and the J gene lost 2 bases, with 7 bases spanning the gap. The CDR3 contains 11 residues. The germline V gene has CDR1 SQVTM and CDR2 ANQGSEA. CDR3 DNA: TGCAGCGTTACCCGCGCCTACGAGCAGTACTTC. This codes for CSVTRAYEQYF.

This rearrangement joins TRBV6-6 to TRBJ2-2, with D hard to call. Germline CDR1 and CDR2: MNHNY and SVGAGI (reference sequence). This CDR3 spans 13 amino acids. Trimming removed 11 bases at V and 2 bases at J, with 12 bases between. Here the CDR3 DNA reads TGTGCCTGTATACACAGAAACACCGGGGAGCTGTTTTTT. Its translation: CACIHRNTGELFF.

The chain is built from TRBV19 and TRBJ2-7; D possibly uses TRBD1 or TRBD2 (6 bases each). V was cut by 6 bases and J by 6 bases, with 21 bases left in between. The CDR3 is 15 residues long. In germline, CDR1 is LNHDA, CDR2 SQIVND (reference sequence). The CDR3 sequence is CASSIRGRSPFEQYF. DNA for the CDR3: TGTGCCAGTAGCATCCGGGGGCGCTCACCTTTCGAGCAGTACTTC. Variable domain in full (rest from reference TRBV19 and TRBJ2-7): DGGITQSPKYLFRKEGQNVTLSCEQNLNHDAMYWYRQDPGQGLRLIYYSQIVNDFQKGDIAEGYSVSREKKESFPLTVTSAQKNPTAFYLCASSIRGRSPFEQYFGPGTRLTVT.

The CDR3 loop reads CASSPRGDTDTQYF. CDR3 in DNA: TGTGCCAGCAGCCCCAGGGGGGACACAGATACGCAGTATTTT. The rearrangement uses TRBV7-9 and TRBJ2-3; tentative D call: TRBD1 (7 bases). V was pared by 5 bases and J by 2 bases, with 11 bases between. Germline V gene lookup returns CDR1 SEHNR and CDR2 FQNEAQ (reference sequence). The CDR3 spans 14 residues.

This chain uses TRBV19 with TRBJ2-5; either TRBD1 or TRBD2 may supply D (5 bases each). V lost 5 bases to trimming and J lost 2 bases, with 12 bases between them. This CDR3 comprises 14 residues. Germline V gene sequence: CDR1 LNHDA, CDR2 SQIVND (reference sequence). The CDR3: CASSPRDGQETQYF. CDR3 nucleotide sequence: TGTGCCAGTAGTCCAAGGGACGGGCAAGAGACCCAGTACTTC.

DNA of the CDR3: TGTGCCAGCAGTAAAAGAGGGCGCGCGAGCAATCAGCCCCAGCATTTT. This encodes CASSKRGRASNQPQHF. V and J are TRBV27 and TRBJ1-5; no clear D. The V end was cut by 5 bases, the J end by 1 base, with 15 bases between. Germline V CDR1 and CDR2: MNHEY, SMNVEV (reference sequence). This CDR3 comprises 16 residues.

The chain uses TRBV9 and TRBJ2-3, with TRBD2 matching over 14 bases. Germline assignment: CDR1 SGDLS and CDR2 YYNGEE. The CDR3 runs to 18 residues. J lost 5 bases, V lost 7 bases, and 15 bases had no gene match. CDR3 DNA sequence: TGTGCCAGCGCCCCCCGAGGGAGGGGACTAGCGGGGGAAGATACGCAGTATTTT. Translated: CASAPRGRGLAGEDTQYF.

The chain recombines TRBV27 with TRBJ2-3; 9 bases line up with TRBD1. The V segment lost 4 bases and the J segment 6 bases; nucleotides outside the gene matches: 5. CDR1 and CDR2 (germline): MNHEY, SMNVEV (reference sequence). The CDR3 covers 14 residues. The CDR3 region has the DNA TGTGCCAGCAGTTCGACAGGGGGAGACGATACGCAGTATTTT. Translation: CASSSTGGDDTQYF.

This chain uses TRBV30 with TRBJ1-1, with D unresolved. This CDR3 contains 10 residues. Germline lookup yields CDR1 GTSNPN and CDR2 SVGIG (reference sequence). V lost 5 bases and J lost 5, with 6 bases in between. The chain's CDR3 is CAWGWTEAFF. The CDR3 region has the DNA TGTGCCTGGGGGTGGACTGAAGCTTTCTTT. Using reference TRBV30 and TRBJ1-1 for the parts outside the CDR3, the full variable domain is SQTIHQWPATLVQPVGSPLSLECTVEGTSNPNLYWYRQAAGRGLQLLFYSVGIGQISSEVPQNLSASRPQDRQFILSSKKLLLSDSGFYLCAWGWTEAFFGQGTRLTVV.

The chain employs TRBV6-5 and TRBJ2-7; 7 bases map to TRBD1. The germline gives CDR1 MNHEY, CDR2 SVGAGI. With 4 bases clipped from V and 5 bases from J, the junction kept 2 bases outside the gene matches. The CDR3 runs to 12 residues. CDR3 sequence: CASSFTGDEQYF. DNA of the CDR3: TGTGCCAGCAGTTTTACAGGGGACGAGCAGTACTTC.

This sequence joins TRBV28 and TRBJ2-6; D perhaps matches TRBD2 (5 bases). This CDR3 comprises 15 residues. The V and J ends lost 8 bases and 2 bases respectively, with 13 bases between them. The germline gives CDR1 MDHEN, CDR2 SYDVKM. In DNA, the CDR3 is TGTGCCAGCGGTCTTGGGAGCGCTGGGGCCAACGTCCTGACTTTC. The encoded protein is CASGLGSAGANVLTF.

The chain couples TRBV27 to TRBJ2-6; D call uncertain. V dropped 4 bases and J dropped 1 base, with 2 bases sitting between them. CDR1 is MNHEY, CDR2 SMNVEV, per germline (reference sequence). The CDR3 covers 13 residues. The CDR3 spells CASSWSGANVLTF. As DNA, the CDR3 is TGTGCCAGCAGTTGGTCTGGGGCCAACGTCCTGACTTTC.

This chain uses TRBV10-2 with TRBJ2-7, with a tentative D call TRBD2 (5 bases). V was trimmed by 4 bases and J by 5 bases, leaving 9 bases between them. This CDR3 region has 12 residues. Germline V gene data show CDR1 as WSHSY and CDR2 as SAAADI. CDR3 sequence: CASSAGSHEQYF. CDR3 nucleotide sequence: TGCGCCAGCAGTGCGGGGTCCCACGAGCAGTACTTC.

The chain recombines TRBV7-9 with TRBJ2-3; no definite D call. CDR1 SEHNR and CDR2 FQNEAQ come from the germline V gene (reference sequence). The germline V and J ends were trimmed by 1 base and 6 bases, with 14 bases remaining between them. CDR3 length: 15 residues. CDR3 coding DNA: TGTGCCAGCAGCTTAGGGGCCTCACCAACTGATACGCAGTATTTT. Translating it yields CASSLGASPTDTQYF.

CDR3 sequence: CASSLSGTGIYEQYF. The CDR3, as DNA: TGTGCCAGCAGTTTATCCGGGACAGGGATCTACGAGCAGTACTTC. This rearrangement joins TRBV28 to TRBJ2-7; 9 bases are shared with TRBD1. This CDR3 comprises 15 residues. Germline loops: CDR1 MDHEN, CDR2 SYDVKM. Losses at the gene ends were 1 base for V and 3 bases for J; bases not matched to a gene: 4.

The chain is built from TRBV29-1 and TRBJ2-7; possibly TRBD1 for D (6 bases). The germline V gene has CDR1 SQVTM and CDR2 ANQGSEA. This CDR3 spans 13 amino acids. Deletions cut 3 bases from V and 3 bases from J, with 12 bases between. The CDR3 coding sequence is TGCAGCGTTGACGGGCAGGGGAGCTACGAGCAGTACTTC. Its translation is CSVDGQGSYEQYF.

The chain carries TRBV5-6 and TRBJ2-6; 8 bases are shared with TRBD1. This CDR3 is 16 amino acids long. Germline values: CDR1 SGHDT, CDR2 YYEEEE. Trimming at V came to 7 bases and at J to 0 bases, leaving 6 bases not matched to a gene. CDR3 DNA sequence: TGTGCCAGCGGACAGGGTATAATCTCTGGGGCCAACGTCCTGACTTTC. Protein sequence: CASGQGIISGANVLTF.

DNA of the CDR3: TGTGCCAGCAGCACGGACGGGGAATCAGCCCAGCATTTT. Translated, it gives CASSTDGESAQHF. The chain uses TRBV28 and TRBJ1-5, with D uncertain. Germline V CDR1 and CDR2: MDHEN, SYDVKM. V was trimmed by 6 bases and J by 11 bases, leaving 17 bases between them. CDR3 length: 13 amino acids.

As concerns this clone: Different DNA sequences within this sample yield the same CDR3. The chain recombines TRBV19 with TRBJ2-2; 10 nucleotides match TRBD1. CDR3 size: 16 residues. Germline values: CDR1 LNHDA, CDR2 SQIVND (reference sequence). J lost 5 bases, V lost 1 base, and 4 bases had no gene match. CDR3 amino acids: CASSIGQGAGTGELFF. CDR3 bases: TGTGCCAGTAGTATAGGACAGGGGGCAGGGACCGGGGAGCTGTTTTTT.